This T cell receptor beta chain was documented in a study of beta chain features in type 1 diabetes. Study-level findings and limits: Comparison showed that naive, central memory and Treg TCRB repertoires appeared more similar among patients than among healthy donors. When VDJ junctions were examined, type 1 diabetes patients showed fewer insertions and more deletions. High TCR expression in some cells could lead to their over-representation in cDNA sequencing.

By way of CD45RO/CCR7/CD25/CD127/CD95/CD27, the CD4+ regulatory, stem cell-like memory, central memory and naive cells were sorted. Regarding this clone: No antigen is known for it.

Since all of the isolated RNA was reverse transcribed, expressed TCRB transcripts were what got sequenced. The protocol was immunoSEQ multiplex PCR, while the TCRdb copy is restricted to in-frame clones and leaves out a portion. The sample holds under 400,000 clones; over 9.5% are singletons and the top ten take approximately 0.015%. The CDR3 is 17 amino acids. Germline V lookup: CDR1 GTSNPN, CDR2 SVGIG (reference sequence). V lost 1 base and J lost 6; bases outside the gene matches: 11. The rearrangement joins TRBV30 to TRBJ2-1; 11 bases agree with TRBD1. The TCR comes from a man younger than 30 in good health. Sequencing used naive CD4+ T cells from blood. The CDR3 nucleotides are TGTGCCTGGAGTGACGGACAGGGGGCTAGGATGGTCAATGAGCAGTTCTTC. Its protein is CAWSDGQGARMVNEQFF.